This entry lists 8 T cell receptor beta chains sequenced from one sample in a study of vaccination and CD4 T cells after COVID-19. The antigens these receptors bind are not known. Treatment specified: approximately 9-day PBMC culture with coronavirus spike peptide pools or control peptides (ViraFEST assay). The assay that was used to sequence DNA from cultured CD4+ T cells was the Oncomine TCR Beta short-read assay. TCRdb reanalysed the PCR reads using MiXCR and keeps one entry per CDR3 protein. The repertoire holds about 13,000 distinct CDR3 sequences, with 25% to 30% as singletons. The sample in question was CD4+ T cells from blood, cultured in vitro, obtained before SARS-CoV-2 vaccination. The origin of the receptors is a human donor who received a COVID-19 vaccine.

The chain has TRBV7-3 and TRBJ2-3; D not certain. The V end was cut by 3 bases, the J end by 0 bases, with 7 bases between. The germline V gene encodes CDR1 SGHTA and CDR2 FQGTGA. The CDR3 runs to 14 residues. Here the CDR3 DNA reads TGTGCCAGCAGCTTTACCAAAAGCACAGATACGCAGTATTTT. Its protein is CASSFTKSTDTQYF.

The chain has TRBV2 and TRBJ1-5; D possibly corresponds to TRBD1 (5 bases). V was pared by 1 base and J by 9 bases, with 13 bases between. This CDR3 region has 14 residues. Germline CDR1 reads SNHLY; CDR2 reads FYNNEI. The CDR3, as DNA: TGTGCCAGCAGTGAAGGGCAGGGCCTAGGGCCCCAGCATTTT. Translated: CASSEGQGLGPQHF.

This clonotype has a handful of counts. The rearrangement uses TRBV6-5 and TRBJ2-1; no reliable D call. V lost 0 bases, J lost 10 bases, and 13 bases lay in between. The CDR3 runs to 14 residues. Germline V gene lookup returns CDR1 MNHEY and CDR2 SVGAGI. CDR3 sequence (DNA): TGTGCCAGCAGTTACTCGAGAGACCGCGAGGAGCAGTTCTTC. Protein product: CASSYSRDREEQFF.

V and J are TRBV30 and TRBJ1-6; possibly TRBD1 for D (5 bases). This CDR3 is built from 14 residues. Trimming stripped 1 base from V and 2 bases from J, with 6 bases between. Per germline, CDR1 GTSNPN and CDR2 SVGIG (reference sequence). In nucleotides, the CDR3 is TGTGCCTGGAGTGGGGGGACCTATAATTCACCCCTCCACTTT. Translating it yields CAWSGGTYNSPLHF.

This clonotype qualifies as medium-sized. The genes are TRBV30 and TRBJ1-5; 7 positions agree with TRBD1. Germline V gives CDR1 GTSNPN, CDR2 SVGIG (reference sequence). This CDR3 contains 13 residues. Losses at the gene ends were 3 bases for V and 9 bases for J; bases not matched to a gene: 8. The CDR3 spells CAWRRTGGGPQHF. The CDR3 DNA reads TGTGCCTGGAGACGGACAGGCGGAGGGCCCCAGCATTTT.

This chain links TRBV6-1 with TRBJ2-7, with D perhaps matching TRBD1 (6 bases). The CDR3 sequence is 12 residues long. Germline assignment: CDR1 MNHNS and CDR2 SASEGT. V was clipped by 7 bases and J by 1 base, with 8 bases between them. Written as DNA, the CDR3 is TGTGCCAGCAATCAGGGGTCCTACGAGCAGTACTTC. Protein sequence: CASNQGSYEQYF.

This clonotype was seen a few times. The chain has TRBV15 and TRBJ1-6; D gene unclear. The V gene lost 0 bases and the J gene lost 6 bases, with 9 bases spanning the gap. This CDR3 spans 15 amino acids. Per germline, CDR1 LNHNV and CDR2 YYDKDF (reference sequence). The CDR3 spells CATSRDLRTNSPLHF. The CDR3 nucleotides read TGTGCCACCAGCAGAGACTTACGGACTAATTCACCCCTCCACTTT.

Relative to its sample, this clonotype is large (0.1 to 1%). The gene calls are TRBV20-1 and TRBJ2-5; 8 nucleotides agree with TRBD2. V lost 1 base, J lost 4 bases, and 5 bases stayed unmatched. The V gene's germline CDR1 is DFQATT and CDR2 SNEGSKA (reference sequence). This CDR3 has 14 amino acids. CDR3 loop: CSARVRGGVETQYF. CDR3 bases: TGCAGTGCTAGAGTCCGGGGGGGGGTAGAGACCCAGTACTTC.